The rows below give T cell receptor beta chains drawn from one sample of a study of OX40 agonist ivuxolimab in advanced cancers. The table came from immunoSEQ multiplex PCR; TCRdb's copy has only in-frame clones and leaves some out. The data hold under 95,000 clones, with 87% observed a single time. The starting material was CD4+ or CD8+ T cells sorted from blood, obtained in a trial of the OX40 agonist ivuxolimab. The receptors here all came from an adult with an advanced solid tumor such as melanoma, head and neck, liver or kidney cancer. Both conserved end residues are part of each CDR3. The D gene is left open where the match is weak. Some rows have no size entry. The others give once, few or many, or a class for an expanded clone.

j_gene	abundance	v_gene	d_gene	CDR3aa	CDR3nt
TRBJ2-1	NA	TRBV7-9	TRBD2	CASSPSGSYNEQFF	TGTGCCAGCAGCCCTAGCGGCAGCTACAATGAGCAGTTCTTC
TRBJ1-5	NA	TRBV7-2	NA	CASSLGQASNQPQHF	TGTGCCAGCAGCTTAGGGCAGGCGAGCAATCAGCCCCAGCATTTT
TRBJ1-2	NA	TRBV6-4	NA	CASSPGTRLPYGYTF	TGTGCCAGCAGCCCCGGGACACGGCTCCCCTATGGCTACACCTTC
TRBJ1-2	NA	TRBV7-9	NA	CASSLAIGGGGDYGYTF	TGTGCCAGCAGCTTAGCGATCGGCGGGGGAGGGGACTATGGCTACACCTTC
TRBJ2-5	NA	TRBV10-3	NA	CAISESFPETQYF	TGTGCCATCAGTGAGTCGTTTCCAGAGACCCAGTACTTC
TRBJ1-2	NA	TRBV28	TRBD1	CASSPTTDRDYGYTF	TGTGCCAGCAGTCCTACCACGGACAGGGATTATGGCTACACCTTC
TRBJ1-1	once	TRBV19	NA	CASRIKGRNTEAFF	TGTGCCAGTAGAATAAAGGGGAGGAACACTGAAGCTTTCTTT
TRBJ1-4	few	TRBV7-2	NA	CASSLASGTEKLFF	TGTGCCAGCAGCTTAGCATCGGGGACTGAAAAACTGTTTTTT
TRBJ1-2	NA	TRBV19	NA	CASSLRDGNYGYTF	TGTGCCAGTAGTCTTAGGGACGGAAACTATGGCTACACCTTC
TRBJ2-5	NA	TRBV10-3	TRBD2	CAISDGSGGERETQYF	TGTGCCATCAGTGATGGGTCGGGGGGGGAAAGGGAGACCCAGTACTTC
TRBJ2-3	NA	TRBV5-1	NA	CASSLETSGTDTQYF	TGCGCCAGCAGCTTGGAGACCTCCGGCACAGATACGCAGTATTTT
TRBJ1-4	NA	TRBV2	TRBD1	CASRVFTTGATNEKLFF	TGTGCCAGCAGAGTATTCACGACAGGGGCAACTAATGAAAAACTGTTTTTT
TRBJ2-7	NA	TRBV6-1	TRBD2	CASRPLAGGPNEQYF	TGTGCCAGCAGGCCACTAGCGGGAGGGCCCAACGAGCAGTACTTC
TRBJ1-5	NA	TRBV5-1	NA	CASSLSPGGDNQPQHF	TGCGCCAGCAGCTTGTCCCCCGGGGGCGATAATCAGCCCCAGCATTTT
TRBJ2-3	NA	TRBV4-3	NA	CASSQGEGGGHTDTQYF	TGCGCCAGCAGCCAAGGTGAGGGAGGGGGCCACACAGATACGCAGTATTTT
TRBJ2-4	NA	TRBV5-4	NA	CASSSRDSENIQYF	TGTGCCAGCAGCTCCCGGGACTCCGAAAACATTCAGTACTTC
TRBJ2-1	NA	TRBV5-1	TRBD2	CASSFQSLAGGGNEQFF	TGCGCCAGCAGCTTTCAATCCCTAGCGGGGGGCGGAAATGAGCAGTTCTTC
TRBJ2-7	few	TRBV30	NA	CAWSTAGSFHTYEQYF	TGTGCCTGGAGTACCGCCGGGTCTTTTCACACCTACGAGCAGTACTTC
TRBJ1-2	NA	TRBV6-5	NA	CASREATGSHGYTF	TGTGCCAGCAGGGAAGCTACAGGGAGTCATGGCTACACCTTC
TRBJ2-1	few	TRBV5-1	NA	CASSLEASGGGWEQFF	TGCGCCAGCAGCTTGGAGGCTAGCGGAGGGGGGTGGGAGCAGTTCTTC
TRBJ1-1	NA	TRBV11-1	NA	CASSPLTENTEAFF	TGTGCCAGCAGCCCATTGACAGAGAACACTGAAGCTTTCTTT
TRBJ1-1	once	TRBV7-8	NA	CASSFKAGSGTEAFF	TGTGCCAGCAGCTTTAAAGCAGGGTCAGGCACTGAAGCTTTCTTT
TRBJ2-1	once	TRBV19	TRBD2	CASRQFAGENNEQFF	TGTGCCAGTAGGCAATTTGCGGGGGAGAACAATGAGCAGTTCTTC
TRBJ1-1	once	TRBV6-6	NA	CASSWNGNTEAFF	TGTGCCAGCAGTTGGAACGGGAACACTGAAGCTTTCTTT
TRBJ1-2	NA	TRBV10-2	TRBD1	CASRLRDRDGYTF	TGCGCCAGCAGACTCCGGGACAGGGATGGCTACACCTTC
TRBJ2-5	NA	TRBV11-2	NA	CASSPGPSRETQYF	TGTGCCAGCAGCCCGGGGCCTTCTAGAGAGACCCAGTACTTC